The 20 T cell receptor beta chains listed next were all sequenced from one sample in a study of T cell changes during pregnancy in multiple sclerosis. Only in-frame clones appear in the TCRdb table, and some are missing; sequencing was by immunoSEQ multiplex PCR. This sample yields around 34,000 clones, of which 90% are seen a single time; around 10% belongs to the top ten. Here the sequenced sample was CD8+ T cells from peripheral blood mononuclear cells, taken before pregnancy. These TCRs come from a female donor with multiple sclerosis, enrolled in a pregnancy study.

This chain joins TRBV7-9 and TRBJ1-1, with 9 bases aligning to TRBD1. The CDR3 consists of 14 residues. Trimming at V came to 5 bases and at J to 4 bases, leaving 5 bases not matched to a gene. Germline V gives CDR1 SEHNR, CDR2 FQNEAQ (reference sequence). DNA of the CDR3: TGTGCCAGCAGCGGTTTGACAGGGGGCACTGAAGCTTTCTTT. Its translation is CASSGLTGGTEAFF.

This clone is classed as medium-sized. This chain links TRBV19 with TRBJ2-2, with D uncertain. CDR3 length: 14 residues. V was trimmed by 6 bases and J by 0 bases, leaving 8 bases between them. CDR1 and CDR2 (germline): LNHDA, SQIVND (reference sequence). The CDR3 sequence is CASRENANTGELFF. For the CDR3, the DNA is TGTGCCAGTAGAGAGAACGCGAACACCGGGGAGCTGTTTTTT.

This clone was picked up one time. The genes are TRBV6-5 and TRBJ2-7; TRBD2 might be the D (6 bases). V lost 4 bases and J lost 5, with 6 bases in between. Germline CDR1 MNHEY, CDR2 SVGAGI. The CDR3 has 11 amino acids. CDR3 loop: CASSSGDEQYF. The DNA for the CDR3 is TGTGCCAGCAGTTCGGGGGACGAGCAGTACTTC.

The rearrangement joins TRBV5-4 to TRBJ2-7; D call uncertain. The V end was cut by 0 bases, the J end by 2 bases, with 9 bases between. CDR3 length: 14 amino acids. Germline CDR1 is SGHNT and CDR2 is YYREEE (reference sequence). CDR3 DNA sequence: TGTGCCAGCAGCTTGGGGCCACAGCCCTACGAGCAGTACTTC. This translates into CASSLGPQPYEQYF.

The V call is TRBV27, the J call TRBJ2-3, with a weak D call TRBD2 (5 bases). Trimming pared 4 bases from V and 8 bases from J, leaving 7 bases between. The CDR3 spans 11 residues. Germline CDR1 reads MNHEY; CDR2 reads SMNVEV (reference sequence). Here the CDR3 DNA reads TGTGCCAGCAGTTCCGGGGTTACGCAGTATTTT. Translating it yields CASSSGVTQYF.

This rearrangement joins TRBV6-6 to TRBJ1-1, with 7 nucleotides matching TRBD1. This CDR3 contains 16 residues. Germline values: CDR1 MNHNY, CDR2 SVGAGI (reference sequence). V was pared by 4 bases and J by 3 bases, with 11 bases of the junction left unmatched. The CDR3 region is CASSSKPGQWYTEAFF. As DNA, the CDR3 is TGTGCCAGCAGTTCAAAACCGGGACAGTGGTACACTGAAGCTTTCTTT.

The rearrangement uses TRBV4-2 and TRBJ2-7; maybe TRBD1 (6 bases). V lost 6 bases to trimming and J lost 6 bases, with 12 bases between them. Per germline, CDR1 LGHNA and CDR2 YNFKEQ. The CDR3 covers 12 residues. CDR3 nucleotides: TGTGCCAGCAGGGACAGCGCGGGCGAGCAGTACTTC. It is translated as CASRDSAGEQYF.

In DNA form, the CDR3 reads TGCGCCAGCAGCCAAGTAGCCAGCGGGGGGCCTAAAAAAGAGACCCAGTACTTC. This gives the protein CASSQVASGGPKKETQYF. V is TRBV4-3 and J is TRBJ2-5, with 9 bases lining up with TRBD2. Losses at the gene ends were 1 base for V and 3 bases for J; bases not matched to a gene: 12. CDR1 is LGHNA, CDR2 YSLEER, per germline. The CDR3 is made up of 18 amino acids.

The V and J genes are TRBV5-1 and TRBJ2-1; 7 bases line up with TRBD2. V lost 0 bases and J lost 0; bases outside the gene matches: 9. Germline V lookup: CDR1 SGHRS, CDR2 YFSETQ. The CDR3 has 18 residues. The CDR3 nucleotides read TGCGCCAGCAGCTTGGTTGCTAGCGGCCAAAGCTCCTACAATGAGCAGTTCTTC. Amino acids: CASSLVASGQSSYNEQFF.

The chain is built from TRBV11-3 and TRBJ2-7, with D perhaps matching TRBD2 (6 bases). The CDR3 is 15 residues long. With 5 bases removed from V and 2 bases from J, the gap between germline ends came to 16 bases. CDR1 is SGHNT, CDR2 YENEEA, per germline. CDR3 bases: TGTGCCAGCAGCATCGGGACTGCCGGGGCCTACGAGCAGTACTTC. This sequence encodes CASSIGTAGAYEQYF.

This clone occurred many times. This specimen includes other DNA sequences encoding the same CDR3. This rearrangement joins TRBV29-1 to TRBJ2-7; possibly TRBD1 for D (5 bases). The germline V and J ends were trimmed by 6 bases and 3 bases, with 12 bases remaining between them. This CDR3 contains 12 residues. Germline values: CDR1 SQVTM, CDR2 ANQGSEA. The CDR3 DNA reads TGCAGCGTGGAGTTACAGGACTACGAGCAGTACTTC. It yields the protein CSVELQDYEQYF.

The rearrangement joins TRBV7-9 to TRBJ1-1; 9 bases line up with TRBD1. The germline V gene has CDR1 SEHNR and CDR2 FQNEAQ (reference sequence). CDR3 length: 15 amino acids. V shed 5 bases and J 0 bases; nucleotides not matched to a gene: 4. Here the CDR3 reads CASSTQGAMNTEAFF. The CDR3, as DNA: TGTGCCAGCAGCACACAGGGGGCCATGAACACTGAAGCTTTCTTT.

The chain recombines TRBV9 with TRBJ2-1, with a weak D call TRBD1 (6 bases). Between the trimmed V and J ends, which lost 3 bases and 0 bases, there was a span of 16 bases. Germline values: CDR1 SGDLS, CDR2 YYNGEE. The CDR3 runs to 17 residues. Written as DNA, the CDR3 is TGTGCCAGCAGCGCAAATACAGGGTCGAGCTCCTACAATGAGCAGTTCTTC. As protein: CASSANTGSSSYNEQFF.

This clone was counted a single time. The rearrangement uses TRBV19 and TRBJ2-3; 9 bases fit TRBD1. There are 15 residues in the CDR3. V lost 11 bases to trimming and J lost 1 base; unmatched junction nucleotides: 10. From germline, CDR1 is LNHDA and CDR2 SQIVND (reference sequence). As DNA, the CDR3 is TGTGCCGTTCGTCTGGGACAGGGACGCACAGATACGCAGTATTTT. Residues: CAVRLGQGRTDTQYF.

The chain is built from TRBV5-4 and TRBJ2-5; the match to TRBD1 covers 7 bases. The CDR3 is 15 residues long. The germline V gene encodes CDR1 SGHNT and CDR2 YYREEE (reference sequence). Losses at the gene ends were 4 bases for V and 2 bases for J; bases not matched to a gene: 8. Here the CDR3 DNA reads TGTGCCAGCAGCCAACACCCGGGACAGCAAGAGACCCAGTACTTC. Its translation: CASSQHPGQQETQYF.

Concerning this clone itself: Its ends do not fully match the called genes, so a read error is possible. The genes are TRBV7-2 and TRBJ1-6; D may be TRBD1 (6 bases). This CDR3 has 17 amino acids. Germline CDR1 is SGHTA and CDR2 is FQGNSA. The CDR3 is CASSLAYRNRDHSPLHF. The DNA for the CDR3 is TGTGCCAGCAGCTTAGCGTATCGTAACAGGGACCATTCGCCCCTCCACTTT.

V usage is TRBV18 and J usage is TRBJ1-3; TRBD1 might be the D (6 bases). Germline V gene sequence: CDR1 KGHSH, CDR2 LQKENI. V gave up 4 bases and J gave up 8 bases, with 18 bases separating them. The CDR3 is 15 residues long. The CDR3 DNA reads TGTGCCAGCTCACACTACAGGGAAGGTCGAGACACCATATATTTT. Residues: CASSHYREGRDTIYF.

V gene TRBV6-4 combines with J gene TRBJ1-2; D not certain. The ends were cut back, 4 bases at V and 10 bases at J, with 19 bases in the middle. The CDR3 loop spans 14 amino acids. The germline gives CDR1 MRHNA, CDR2 SNTAGT. CDR3 residues: CASSAGDPSRAYTF. CDR3 coding DNA: TGTGCCAGCAGTGCGGGTGACCCCTCGAGGGCCTACACCTTC.

V usage is TRBV7-8 and J usage is TRBJ1-6, with D possibly being TRBD1 (5 bases). The CDR3 is made up of 14 amino acids. Germline V CDR1 and CDR2: SGHVS, FQNEAQ. The V and J ends lost 2 bases and 10 bases respectively, with 12 bases between them. CDR3 residues: CASSLPGDWSPLHF. CDR3 coding DNA: TGTGCCAGCAGCTTACCGGGGGATTGGTCACCCCTCCACTTT.

Within the sample, this clone is medium-sized (0.01 to 0.1%). The chain carries TRBV7-2 and TRBJ2-3; a possible D gene is TRBD2 (6 bases). The germline V and J ends were trimmed by 2 bases and 1 base, with 22 bases remaining between them. The CDR3 runs 19 residues. Germline V gives CDR1 SGHTA, CDR2 FQGNSA. The CDR3 DNA follows: TGTGCCAGCAGCTTATCCCCGTTCAGTACGGGGGAACGCACAGATACGCAGTATTTT. Its protein product is CASSLSPFSTGERTDTQYF.